This T cell receptor (beta chain) was identified during a study of blood T cells in healthy people across ages. A second PCR of 7 to 11 cycles used a sample-barcoded 5' primer and a J-beta primer mix. Tags on each cDNA molecule came from a template-switch adaptor with 12 random nucleotides. TCRdb independently ran MiXCR on the 5' RACE reads; one entry per CDR3 protein. The sample lists 1.8 million or so distinct CDR3 sequences; approximately 39% were seen once. The CDR3 spans 12 residues. V was trimmed by 6 bases and J by 7 bases, leaving 13 bases between them. The germline CDR1 and CDR2 sequences are LGHNA and YNFKEQ. PBMCs, at least 7 million per sample, were isolated. Total RNA, at least 6 micrograms per sample, was extracted from PBMCs.

V and J are TRBV4-2 and TRBJ2-7, with D tentatively TRBD1 (6 bases). The sequencing sample was made of blood. The sequence was collected from a human donor in good health. The CDR3 sequence: CASSQPQGEQYF. DNA for the CDR3: TGTGCCAGCAGTCAGCCCCAGGGGGAGCAGTACTTC.